This T cell receptor beta chain was profiled in a study of T cell repertoires in cytomegalovirus infection. In the study overall: The authors relied on CMV epitopes, both recently identified HLA-C-restricted and well-studied HLA-B-restricted. In public TCR beta signatures, there were indications of both CMV infection and matching HLA type.

This CDR3 has 17 residues. Germline loops: CDR1 SGHTA, CDR2 FQGNSA. V was shortened by 6 bases and J by 8 bases, with 25 bases between the two germline ends. Note on this clonotype: No antigen is known for it. This may be a read error, as it is one base from a much larger clone.

One entry per CDR3 protein results from TCRdb running MiXCR on the reads. Of about 920,000 distinct CDR3 sequences listed, roughly 30% are singletons. Findings of the study overall: The response measured ex vivo was dominated by TCR beta clonotypes (HLA-C-restricted and CMV-specific). Cumulative frequency (of public TCR beta family members) identified carriers of CMV plus the relevant HLA.

The sequenced sample was cultured CD8+ T cells from PBMCs, obtained from culture after CMV antigen stimulation. The sequence was collected from a human donor in good health (CMV status not recorded). Some clones in this sample may be carry-over from other donors' samples. V and J are TRBV7-2 and TRBJ2-2, with D tentatively TRBD1 (5 bases). CDR3 amino acids: CASRKHQGGRRHGELFF. Here the CDR3 DNA reads TGTGCCAGCAGGAAACATCAGGGTGGGCGCCGACATGGGGAGCTGTTTTTT.